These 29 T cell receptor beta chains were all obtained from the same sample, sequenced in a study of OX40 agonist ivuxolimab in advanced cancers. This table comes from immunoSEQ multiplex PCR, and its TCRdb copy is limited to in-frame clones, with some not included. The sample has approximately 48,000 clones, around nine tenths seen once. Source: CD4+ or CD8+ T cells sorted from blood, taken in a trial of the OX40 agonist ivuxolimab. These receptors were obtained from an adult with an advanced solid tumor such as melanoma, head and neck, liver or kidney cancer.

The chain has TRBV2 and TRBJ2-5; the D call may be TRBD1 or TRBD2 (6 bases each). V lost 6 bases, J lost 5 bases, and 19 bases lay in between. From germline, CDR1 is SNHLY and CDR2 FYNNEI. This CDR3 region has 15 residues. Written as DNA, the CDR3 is TGTGCCAGCAGCCCCCGGGGGCAGTTTAGGGAGACCCAGTACTTC. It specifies CASSPRGQFRETQYF. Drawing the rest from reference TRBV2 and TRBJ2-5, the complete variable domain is EPEVTQTPSHQVTQMGQEVILRCVPISNHLYFYWYRQILGQKVEFLVSFYNNEISEKSEIFDDQFSVERPDGSNFTLKIRSTKLEDSAMYFCASSPRGQFRETQYFGPGTRLLVL.

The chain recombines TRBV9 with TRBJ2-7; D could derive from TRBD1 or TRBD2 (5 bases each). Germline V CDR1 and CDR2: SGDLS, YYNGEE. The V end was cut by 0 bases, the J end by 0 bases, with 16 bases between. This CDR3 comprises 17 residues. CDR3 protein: CASSVAEGTEASYEQYF. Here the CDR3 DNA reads TGTGCCAGCAGCGTAGCAGAGGGGACGGAGGCCTCCTACGAGCAGTACTTC.

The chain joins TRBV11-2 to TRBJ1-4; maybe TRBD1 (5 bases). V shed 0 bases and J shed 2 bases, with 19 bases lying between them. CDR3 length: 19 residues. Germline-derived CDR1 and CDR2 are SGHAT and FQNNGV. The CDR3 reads CASSLDLPGPGGTNEKLFF. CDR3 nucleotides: TGTGCCAGCAGCTTAGATCTGCCAGGGCCCGGTGGGACTAATGAAAAACTGTTTTTT.

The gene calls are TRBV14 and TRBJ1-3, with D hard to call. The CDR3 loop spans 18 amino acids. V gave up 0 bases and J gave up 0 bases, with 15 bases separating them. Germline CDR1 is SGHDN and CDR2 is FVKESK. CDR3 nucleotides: TGTGCCAGCAGCCAAGATTTCATGGTGCCGAACTCTGGAAACACCATATATTTT. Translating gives CASSQDFMVPNSGNTIYF.

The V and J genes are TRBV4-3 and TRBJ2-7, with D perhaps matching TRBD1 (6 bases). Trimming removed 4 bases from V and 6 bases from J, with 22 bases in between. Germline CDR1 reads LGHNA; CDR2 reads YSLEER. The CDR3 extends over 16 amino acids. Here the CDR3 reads CASSLSGVPGTSEQYF. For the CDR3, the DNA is TGCGCCAGCAGCCTAAGCGGAGTTCCAGGGACAAGCGAGCAGTACTTC.

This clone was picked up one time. Written as DNA, the CDR3 is TGTGCCAGCAGACCGCGGTGGGGACAGGATCTTGAAAAACTGTTTTTT. Translation: CASRPRWGQDLEKLFF. This sequence joins TRBV27 and TRBJ1-4, with 8 bases that match TRBD1. The germline gives CDR1 MNHEY, CDR2 SMNVEV (reference sequence). J lost 7 bases, V lost 6 bases, and 13 bases had no gene match. The CDR3 totals 16 residues.

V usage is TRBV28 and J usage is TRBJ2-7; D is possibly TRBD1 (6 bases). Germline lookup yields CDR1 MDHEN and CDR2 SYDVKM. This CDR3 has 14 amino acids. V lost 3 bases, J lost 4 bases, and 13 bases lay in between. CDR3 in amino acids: CASSFYRDPYEQYF. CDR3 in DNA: TGTGCCAGCAGTTTCTACAGGGACCCTTACGAGCAGTACTTC. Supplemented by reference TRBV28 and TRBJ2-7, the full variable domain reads DVKVTQSSRYLVKRTGEKVFLECVQDMDHENMFWYRQDPGLGLRLIYFSYDVKMKEKGDIPEGYSVSREKKERFSLILESASTNQTSMYLCASSFYRDPYEQYFGPGTRLTVT.

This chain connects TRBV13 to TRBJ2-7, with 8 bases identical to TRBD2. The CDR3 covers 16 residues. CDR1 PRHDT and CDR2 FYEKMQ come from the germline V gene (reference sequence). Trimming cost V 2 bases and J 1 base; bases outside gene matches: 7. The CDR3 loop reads CASSLLLGTSSYEQYF. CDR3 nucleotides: TGTGCCAGCAGCTTACTCCTCGGGACTAGTTCCTACGAGCAGTACTTC.

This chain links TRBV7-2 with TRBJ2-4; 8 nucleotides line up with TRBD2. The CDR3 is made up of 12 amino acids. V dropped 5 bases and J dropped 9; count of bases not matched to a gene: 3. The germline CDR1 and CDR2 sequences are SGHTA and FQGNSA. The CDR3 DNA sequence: TGTGCCAGCAGCCCCGGGGGGGGCATTCAGTACTTC. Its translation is CASSPGGGIQYF.

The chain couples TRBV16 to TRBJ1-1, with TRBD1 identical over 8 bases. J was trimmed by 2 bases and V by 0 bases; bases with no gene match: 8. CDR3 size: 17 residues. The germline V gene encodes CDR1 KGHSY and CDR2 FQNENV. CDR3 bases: TGTGCCAGCAGCCAATCTTCAGGGGGCGATTTAAACACTGAAGCTTTCTTT. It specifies CASSQSSGGDLNTEAFF.

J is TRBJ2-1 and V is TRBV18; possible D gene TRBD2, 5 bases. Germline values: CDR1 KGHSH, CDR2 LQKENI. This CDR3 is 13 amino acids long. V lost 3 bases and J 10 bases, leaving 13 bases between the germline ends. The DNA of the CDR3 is TGTGCCAGCTCACCCCTGGACTCCACCGAGCAGTTCTTC. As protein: CASSPLDSTEQFF.

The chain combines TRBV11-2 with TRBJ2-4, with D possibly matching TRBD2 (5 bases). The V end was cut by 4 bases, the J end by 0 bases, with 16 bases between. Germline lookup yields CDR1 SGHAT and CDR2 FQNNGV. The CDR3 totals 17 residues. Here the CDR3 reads CASSSSSLGVAKNIQYF. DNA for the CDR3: TGTGCCAGCAGCTCCTCGTCGTTGGGAGTAGCCAAAAACATTCAGTACTTC.

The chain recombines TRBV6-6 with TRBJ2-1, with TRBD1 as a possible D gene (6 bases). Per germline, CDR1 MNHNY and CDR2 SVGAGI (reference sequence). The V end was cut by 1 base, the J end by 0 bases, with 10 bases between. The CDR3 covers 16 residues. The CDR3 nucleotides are TGTGCCAGCAGTTACTTCGCGGACAGCTCCTACAATGAGCAGTTCTTC. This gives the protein CASSYFADSSYNEQFF.

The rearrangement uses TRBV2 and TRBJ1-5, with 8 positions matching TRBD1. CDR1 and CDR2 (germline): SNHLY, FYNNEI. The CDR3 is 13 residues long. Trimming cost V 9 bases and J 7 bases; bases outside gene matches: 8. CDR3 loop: CASDRGYGQPQHF. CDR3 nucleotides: TGTGCCAGTGACAGGGGCTACGGACAGCCCCAGCATTTT.

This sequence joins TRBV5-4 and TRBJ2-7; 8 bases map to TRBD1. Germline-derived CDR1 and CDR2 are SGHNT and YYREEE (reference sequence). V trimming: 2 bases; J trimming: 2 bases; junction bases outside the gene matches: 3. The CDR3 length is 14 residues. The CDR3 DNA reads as TGTGCCAGCAGCTTTGGACAGGGACCCTACGAGCAGTACTTC. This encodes CASSFGQGPYEQYF.

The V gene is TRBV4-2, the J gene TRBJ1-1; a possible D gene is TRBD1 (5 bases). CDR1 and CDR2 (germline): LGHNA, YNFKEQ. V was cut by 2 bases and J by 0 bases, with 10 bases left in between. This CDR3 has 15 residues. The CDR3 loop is CASSQPGRMNTEAFF. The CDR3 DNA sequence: TGTGCCAGCAGCCAACCGGGACGGATGAACACTGAAGCTTTCTTT.

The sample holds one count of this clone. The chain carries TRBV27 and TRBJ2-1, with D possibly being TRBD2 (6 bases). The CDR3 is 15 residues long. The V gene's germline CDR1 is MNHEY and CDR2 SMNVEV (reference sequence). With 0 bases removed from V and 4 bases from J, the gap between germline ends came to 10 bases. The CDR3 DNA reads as TGTGCCAGCAGTTTATCTCTAGCGCCGTACAATGAGCAGTTCTTC. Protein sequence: CASSLSLAPYNEQFF.

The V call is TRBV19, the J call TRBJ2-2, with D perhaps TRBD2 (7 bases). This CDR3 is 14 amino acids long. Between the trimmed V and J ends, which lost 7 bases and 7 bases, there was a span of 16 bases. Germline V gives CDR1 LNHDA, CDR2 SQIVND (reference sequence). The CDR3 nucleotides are TGTGCCAGTACCATAGGGGGGGCAATCGGGGAGCTGTTTTTT. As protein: CASTIGGAIGELFF. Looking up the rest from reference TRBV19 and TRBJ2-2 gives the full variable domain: DGGITQSPKYLFRKEGQNVTLSCEQNLNHDAMYWYRQDPGQGLRLIYYSQIVNDFQKGDIAEGYSVSREKKESFPLTVTSAQKNPTAFYLCASTIGGAIGELFFGEGSRLTVL.

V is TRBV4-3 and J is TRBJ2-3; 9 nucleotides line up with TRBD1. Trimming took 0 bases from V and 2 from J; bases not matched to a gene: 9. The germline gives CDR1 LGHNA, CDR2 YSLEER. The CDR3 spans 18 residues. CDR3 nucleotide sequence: TGCGCCAGCAGCCAAGATATCCTATGGACAGGGGTCACAGATACGCAGTATTTT. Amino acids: CASSQDILWTGVTDTQYF.

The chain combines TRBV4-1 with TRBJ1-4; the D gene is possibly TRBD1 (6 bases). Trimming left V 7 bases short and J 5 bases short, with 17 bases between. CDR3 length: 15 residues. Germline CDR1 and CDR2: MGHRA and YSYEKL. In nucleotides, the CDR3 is TGCGCCAGCAAACTTCAGGTCACAGGGAATGAAAAACTGTTTTTT. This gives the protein CASKLQVTGNEKLFF.

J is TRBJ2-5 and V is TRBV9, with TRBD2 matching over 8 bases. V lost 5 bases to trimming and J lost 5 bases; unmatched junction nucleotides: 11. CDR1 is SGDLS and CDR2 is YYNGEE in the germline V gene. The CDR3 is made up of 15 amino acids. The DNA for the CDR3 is TGTGCCAGCAGTGTAACCGGGACTAGGTATGAGACCCAGTACTTC. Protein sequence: CASSVTGTRYETQYF.

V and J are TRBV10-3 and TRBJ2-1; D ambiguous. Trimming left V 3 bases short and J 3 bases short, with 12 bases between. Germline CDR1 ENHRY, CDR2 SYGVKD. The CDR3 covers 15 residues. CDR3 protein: CAISDDLLHYNEQFF. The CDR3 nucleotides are TGTGCCATCAGTGACGACTTACTTCACTACAATGAGCAGTTCTTC.

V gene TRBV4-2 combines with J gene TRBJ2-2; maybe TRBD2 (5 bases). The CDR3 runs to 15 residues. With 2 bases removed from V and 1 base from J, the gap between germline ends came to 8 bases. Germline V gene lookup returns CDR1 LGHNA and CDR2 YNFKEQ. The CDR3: CASSQLEGNTGELFF. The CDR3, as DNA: TGTGCCAGCAGCCAACTTGAGGGGAACACCGGGGAGCTGTTTTTT.

The CDR3 here is CASSPLGMGRAGYTF. The CDR3 coding sequence is TGTGCCAGCAGTCCATTAGGAATGGGGAGGGCTGGCTACACCTTC. The genes are TRBV28 and TRBJ1-2; D not certain. This CDR3 region has 15 residues. Trimming took off 5 bases at V and 7 bases at J, with 20 bases between the two ends. Germline V CDR1 and CDR2: MDHEN, SYDVKM.

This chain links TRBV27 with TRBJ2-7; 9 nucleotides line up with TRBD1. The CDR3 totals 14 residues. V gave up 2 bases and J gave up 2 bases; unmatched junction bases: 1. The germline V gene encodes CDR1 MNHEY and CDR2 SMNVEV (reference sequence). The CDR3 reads CASSLGQGTYEQYF. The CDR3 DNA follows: TGTGCCAGCAGTTTAGGACAGGGGACCTACGAGCAGTACTTC.

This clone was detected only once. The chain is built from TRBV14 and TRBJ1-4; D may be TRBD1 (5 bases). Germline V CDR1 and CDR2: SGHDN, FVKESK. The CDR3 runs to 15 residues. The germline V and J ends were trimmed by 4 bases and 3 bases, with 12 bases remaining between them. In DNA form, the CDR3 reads TGTGCCAGCAGCCCCGACAGCGGATCTAATGAAAAACTGTTTTTT. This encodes CASSPDSGSNEKLFF.

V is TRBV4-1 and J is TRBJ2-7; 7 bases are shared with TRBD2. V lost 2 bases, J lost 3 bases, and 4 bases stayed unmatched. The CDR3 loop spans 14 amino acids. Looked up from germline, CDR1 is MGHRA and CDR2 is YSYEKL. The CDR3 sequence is CASSQTGGDYEQYF. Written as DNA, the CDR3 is TGCGCCAGCAGCCAAACGGGGGGAGACTACGAGCAGTACTTC.

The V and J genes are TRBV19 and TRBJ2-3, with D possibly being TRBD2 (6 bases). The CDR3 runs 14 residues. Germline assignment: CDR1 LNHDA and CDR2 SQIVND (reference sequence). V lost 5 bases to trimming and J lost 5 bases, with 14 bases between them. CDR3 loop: CASSLGIGGDTQYF. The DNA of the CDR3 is TGTGCCAGTAGTCTAGGTATCGGGGGAGATACGCAGTATTTT.

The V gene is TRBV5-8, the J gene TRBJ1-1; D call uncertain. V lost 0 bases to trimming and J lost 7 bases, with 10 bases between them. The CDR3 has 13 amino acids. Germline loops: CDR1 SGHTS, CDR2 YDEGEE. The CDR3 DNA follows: TGTGCCAGCAGCTTGGGAGGAACCGGTGAAGCTTTCTTT. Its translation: CASSLGGTGEAFF.